What follows are 28 T cell receptor beta chains derived from one specimen sequenced in a study of CD8 T cells in Susac syndrome. Random-hexamer reverse transcription was applied to roughly 0.5 to 1 ug RNA. In TCRdb, the immunoSEQ multiplex PCR reads were re-called with MiXCR into one record per CDR3 protein. Here the sample spans more than 150,000 distinct CDR3 sequences, approximately 94% being singletons. The sequencing input was CD4+ T cells from PBMCs. The receptors come from a human donor with Susac syndrome.

The V gene is TRBV11-2, the J gene TRBJ2-1, with D unclear. Germline V gene sequence: CDR1 SGHAT, CDR2 FQNNGV. Trimming removed 2 bases at V and 3 bases at J, with 8 bases between. There are 14 residues in the CDR3. As DNA, the CDR3 is TGTGCCAGCAGCTTAACGGATTTCTACAATGAGCAGTTCTTC. Protein: CASSLTDFYNEQFF.

The genes are TRBV7-7 and TRBJ1-3; the D is unclear. The CDR3 runs 14 residues. Germline V lookup: CDR1 SSHAT, CDR2 FNYEAQ (reference sequence). V lost 5 bases to trimming and J lost 1 base, with 9 bases between them. Here the CDR3 DNA reads TGTGCCAGCAGCCCCGACGCGTCTGGAAACACCATATATTTT. Translating gives CASSPDASGNTIYF.

The chain is built from TRBV5-4 and TRBJ2-7; unclear D gene. CDR3 length equals 14 residues. Germline V gene lookup returns CDR1 SGHNT and CDR2 YYREEE (reference sequence). The V and J ends lost 0 bases and 5 bases respectively, with 12 bases between them. The CDR3 DNA follows: TGTGCCAGCAGCTTGGCCGGCCAGCTCCACGAGCAGTACTTC. It encodes CASSLAGQLHEQYF.

This chain joins TRBV5-4 and TRBJ1-4; D is possibly TRBD1 (5 bases). The CDR3 extends over 13 amino acids. Trimming stripped 0 bases from V and 11 bases from J, with 11 bases between. The germline gives CDR1 SGHNT, CDR2 YYREEE (reference sequence). The CDR3 DNA reads TGTGCCAGCAGCTTGGCAGGGTCGGGGAAACTGTTTTTT. Translation: CASSLAGSGKLFF.

This clonotype was found a few times. An end of the junction does not agree with germline; a read error may underlie this. The chain has TRBV7-2 and TRBJ2-7; 11 bases match TRBD2. Germline V gene sequence: CDR1 SGHTA, CDR2 FQGNSA. This CDR3 is 14 amino acids long. This CDR3 reads CASSLAGGPYEQYF. DNA of the CDR3: TGTGCCAGCAGTTTAGCGGGGGGGCCCTACGAGCAGTACTTC.

The V call is TRBV5-1, the J call TRBJ2-1, with no clear D. V dropped 5 bases and J dropped 8 bases, with 14 bases sitting between them. The CDR3 loop spans 13 amino acids. CDR1 and CDR2 from the germline V gene are SGHRS and YFSETQ. The CDR3 loop reads CASRSGSRDEQFF. Here the CDR3 DNA reads TGCGCCAGCAGGTCGGGTAGTCGGGATGAGCAGTTCTTC. Combining the CDR3 with reference TRBV5-1 and TRBJ2-1 gives the whole variable domain KAGVTQTPRYLIKTRGQQVTLSCSPISGHRSVSWYQQTPGQGLQFLFEYFSETQRNKGNFPGRFSGRQFSNSRSEMNVSTLELGDSALYLCASRSGSRDEQFFGPGTRLTVL.

V is TRBV21-1 and J is TRBJ2-1; TRBD2, the table's D call, lacks a check against the DNA. TRBV21-1 is listed as a pseudogene. The CDR3 has 17 residues. In DNA form, the CDR3 reads TGTGCCAGCAGCAAAGAGGTTGGCGGGATTACCTACAATGAGCAGTTCTTC. Protein sequence: CASSKEVGGITYNEQFF.

V gene TRBV30 combines with J gene TRBJ1-2; 9 nucleotides match TRBD1. The CDR3 runs 13 residues. Trimming removed 5 bases from V and 7 bases from J; junction bases left unmatched: 8. Looked up from germline, CDR1 is GTSNPN and CDR2 is SVGIG (reference sequence). CDR3: CAWEIQGAPGYTF. Here the CDR3 DNA reads TGTGCCTGGGAAATACAGGGGGCGCCTGGCTACACCTTC.

V usage is TRBV10-3 and J usage is TRBJ1-2; TRBD1 agrees at 10 bases. With V trimmed by 10 bases and J by 5 bases, 7 bases remained unmatched. The CDR3 is 13 amino acids. The germline V gene has CDR1 ENHRY and CDR2 SYGVKD. CDR3 sequence reads: CATNGGQGYGYTF. In DNA form, the CDR3 reads TGTGCCACCAACGGGGGACAGGGGTATGGCTACACCTTC.

The J gene is TRBJ2-3, the V gene TRBV20-1; D ambiguous. Germline CDR1 DFQATT, CDR2 SNEGSKA (reference sequence). V was shortened by 3 bases and J by 2 bases, with 12 bases between the two germline ends. The CDR3 spans 14 residues. Here the CDR3 DNA reads TGCAGTGCTAGTCAATCGGATTACACAGATACGCAGTATTTT. This codes for CSASQSDYTDTQYF.

This clonotype has only one observation. The rearrangement uses TRBV2 and TRBJ2-5, with TRBD2 matching over 9 bases. This CDR3 is 13 amino acids long. J lost 2 bases, V lost 11 bases, and 6 bases had no gene match. Per the germline V gene, CDR1 is SNHLY and CDR2 is FYNNEI. The CDR3 region is CAGAGGRQETQYF. As DNA, the CDR3 is TGTGCCGGGGCGGGGGGGCGGCAAGAGACCCAGTACTTC. Full variable domain (missing parts from reference TRBV2 and TRBJ2-5): EPEVTQTPSHQVTQMGQEVILRCVPISNHLYFYWYRQILGQKVEFLVSFYNNEISEKSEIFDDQFSVERPDGSNFTLKIRSTKLEDSAMYFCAGAGGRQETQYFGPGTRLLVL.

The chain carries TRBV19 and TRBJ1-5; D is unresolved. This CDR3 is built from 12 residues. Germline CDR1 and CDR2: LNHDA and SQIVND (reference sequence). Trimming removed 5 bases from V and 7 bases from J, with 9 bases in between. The CDR3 bases are TGTGCCAGTAGTTCCCGGGAACAGCCCCAGCATTTT. This sequence encodes CASSSREQPQHF.

The chain has TRBV7-2 and TRBJ1-6; 7 nucleotides line up with TRBD1. Losses at the gene ends were 5 bases for V and 0 bases for J; bases not matched to a gene: 7. The CDR3 runs 17 residues. Germline V gene sequence: CDR1 SGHTA, CDR2 FQGNSA. Written as DNA, the CDR3 is TGTGCCAGCAGCCCGGACAGGCCTAGCTCCTATAATTCACCCCTCCACTTT. Amino acid sequence: CASSPDRPSSYNSPLHF.

This clonotype has just one count. This chain uses TRBV30 with TRBJ2-7, with 11 positions matching TRBD1. V dropped 3 bases and J dropped 2; count of bases not matched to a gene: 6. The germline V gene encodes CDR1 GTSNPN and CDR2 SVGIG (reference sequence). This CDR3 spans 15 amino acids. CDR3 amino acids: CAWSLGQGGTYEQYF. CDR3 nucleotide sequence: TGTGCCTGGAGCCTGGGACAGGGGGGAACCTACGAGCAGTACTTC.

J is TRBJ1-6 and V is TRBV3-1; maybe TRBD1 (5 bases). Per germline, CDR1 LGHDT and CDR2 YNNKEL (reference sequence). Between the trimmed V and J ends, which lost 4 bases and 14 bases, there was a span of 18 bases. CDR3 length: 14 residues. DNA of the CDR3: TGTGCCAGCAGCCCCATTAGACAGCCCGTCACCCTCCACTTT. It yields the protein CASSPIRQPVTLHF.

The chain employs TRBV4-1 and TRBJ2-5; D is undetermined. The CDR3 runs to 13 residues. The V gene lost 1 base and the J gene lost 5 bases, with 8 bases spanning the gap. Germline V lookup: CDR1 MGHRA, CDR2 YSYEKL. The DNA for the CDR3 is TGCGCCAGCAGCCAAGGGGGTATTGAGACCCAGTACTTC. This gives the protein CASSQGGIETQYF.

This clonotype has only one observation. The J gene is TRBJ2-1, the V gene TRBV4-3; 7 nucleotides align to TRBD2. The CDR3 runs to 15 residues. Germline V gene data show CDR1 as LGHNA and CDR2 as YSLEER. Losses at the gene ends were 4 bases for V and 1 base for J; bases not matched to a gene: 4. The CDR3 DNA sequence: TGCGCCAGCAGCCCCGGGGGGAGGTCCTACAATGAGCAGTTCTTC. Protein product: CASSPGGRSYNEQFF.

V is TRBV9 and J is TRBJ2-2; 12 bases match TRBD2. V trimming: 0 bases; J trimming: 0 bases; junction bases outside the gene matches: 0. The CDR3 spans 17 residues. The germline CDR1 and CDR2 sequences are SGDLS and YYNGEE. The DNA for the CDR3 is TGTGCCAGCAGCGTAGCTAGCGGGGGGGCGAACACCGGGGAGCTGTTTTTT. Its translation: CASSVASGGANTGELFF.

The DNA of the CDR3 is TGTGCCAGCAGCTTTACCCAGGAGCAGTACTTC. Encoded protein: CASSFTQEQYF. The chain combines TRBV7-2 with TRBJ2-7; no definite D call. CDR1 is SGHTA and CDR2 is FQGNSA in the germline V gene. The CDR3 sequence is 11 residues long. V lost 3 bases to trimming and J lost 7 bases, with 7 bases between them.

This rearrangement joins TRBV30 to TRBJ2-7; D is perhaps TRBD2 (6 bases). V lost 4 bases, J lost 4 bases, and 11 bases lay in between. This CDR3 contains 12 residues. Germline lookup yields CDR1 GTSNPN and CDR2 SVGIG (reference sequence). CDR3 in amino acids: CAWTGGAYEQYF. CDR3 nucleotide sequence: TGTGCCTGGACCGGCGGGGCATACGAGCAGTACTTC.

A remark on this clonotype: One end of the junction is discordant with germline, which a read error may explain. This chain uses TRBV5-4 with TRBJ1-4, with 9 bases lining up with TRBD1. The CDR3 runs to 16 residues. Germline V gene sequence: CDR1 SGHNT, CDR2 YYREEE (reference sequence). CDR3 nucleotides: TGTGCCGGCAGCTTGGGACAGGGCCGAGAGGGTGAAAAACTGTTTTTT. This translates into CAGSLGQGREGEKLFF. The entire variable domain, with the rest obtained from reference TRBV5-4 and TRBJ1-4, is as follows: ETGVTQSPTHLIKTRGQQVTLRCSSQSGHNTVSWYQQALGQGPQFIFQYYREEENGRGNFPPRFSGLQFPNYSSELNVNALELDDSALYLCAGSLGQGREGEKLFFGSGTQLSVL.

The gene calls are TRBV5-4 and TRBJ2-3; D is unresolved. Germline V gene data show CDR1 as SGHNT and CDR2 as YYREEE (reference sequence). This CDR3 has 15 amino acids. V lost 4 bases, J lost 1 base, and 13 bases lay in between. CDR3 DNA: TGTGCCAGCAGCACCCGAATGGGCGGCACAGATACGCAGTATTTT. Amino acids: CASSTRMGGTDTQYF.

This rearrangement joins TRBV30 to TRBJ1-4; D ambiguous. The CDR3 extends over 13 amino acids. The V end lost 2 bases, the J end lost 3 bases, and 7 bases lay between the germline ends. The germline CDR1 and CDR2 sequences are GTSNPN and SVGIG (reference sequence). The CDR3 region has the DNA TGTGCCTGGAGTAAGTCTTCTAATGAAAAACTGTTTTTT. As protein: CAWSKSSNEKLFF.

This chain connects TRBV23-1 to TRBJ2-3, with TRBD2 identical over 9 bases. TRBV23-1 is designated an ORF whose function remains uncertain. Losses at the gene ends were 6 bases for V and 0 bases for J; bases not matched to a gene: 7. This CDR3 comprises 16 residues. The DNA for the CDR3 is TGCGCCAGCAGCCGGAAGACTAGCGGAAGCACAGATACGCAGTATTTT. Encoded protein: CASSRKTSGSTDTQYF.

The chain links TRBV7-9 to TRBJ2-7; weak D call: TRBD2 (5 bases). Trimming left V 6 bases short and J 4 bases short, with 10 bases between. Germline CDR1 is SEHNR and CDR2 is FQNEAQ (reference sequence). The CDR3 length is 12 residues. The DNA of the CDR3 is TGTGCCAGCAGGCCAGAGGGTTACGAGCAGTACTTC. Translating it yields CASRPEGYEQYF.

This chain uses TRBV30 with TRBJ1-3, with unresolved D. Trimming shortened V by 4 bases and J by 1 base, and 11 bases separated the two germline ends. This CDR3 spans 14 amino acids. Germline V gene lookup returns CDR1 GTSNPN and CDR2 SVGIG (reference sequence). The CDR3 loop is CAWTLTVSGNTIYF. CDR3 DNA sequence: TGTGCCTGGACCTTAACAGTATCTGGAAACACCATATATTTT.

The V gene is TRBV3-1, the J gene TRBJ2-3; 10 bases line up with TRBD2. The CDR3 sequence is 20 residues long. V was pared by 2 bases and J by 4 bases, with 18 bases of the junction left unmatched. In germline, CDR1 is LGHDT, CDR2 YNNKEL (reference sequence). CDR3 sequence reads: CASSQPHGGAGGPSADTQYF. The CDR3 coding sequence is TGTGCCAGCAGCCAACCCCACGGAGGAGCGGGGGGGCCCTCGGCAGATACGCAGTATTTT.

J is TRBJ1-1 and V is TRBV9, with a tentative D call TRBD1 (6 bases). V gave up 1 base and J gave up 5 bases, with 12 bases separating them. CDR1 SGDLS and CDR2 YYNGEE come from the germline V gene. CDR3 length equals 14 residues. The CDR3 nucleotides are TGTGCCAGCAGCGTACGTACAGGGATAACTGAAGCTTTCTTT. Amino acids: CASSVRTGITEAFF.